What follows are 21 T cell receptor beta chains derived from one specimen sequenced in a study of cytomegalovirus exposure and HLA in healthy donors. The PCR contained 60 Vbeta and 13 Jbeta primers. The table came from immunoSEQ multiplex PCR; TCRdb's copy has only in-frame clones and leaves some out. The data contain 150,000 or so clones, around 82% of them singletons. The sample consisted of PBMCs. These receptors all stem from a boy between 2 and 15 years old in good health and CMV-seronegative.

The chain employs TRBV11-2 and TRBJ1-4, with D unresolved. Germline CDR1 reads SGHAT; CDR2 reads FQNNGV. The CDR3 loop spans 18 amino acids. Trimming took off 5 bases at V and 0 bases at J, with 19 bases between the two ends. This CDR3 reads CASSVRALTSATNEKLFF. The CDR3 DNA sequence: TGTGCCAGCAGCGTACGAGCGCTAACATCTGCAACTAATGAAAAACTGTTTTTT.

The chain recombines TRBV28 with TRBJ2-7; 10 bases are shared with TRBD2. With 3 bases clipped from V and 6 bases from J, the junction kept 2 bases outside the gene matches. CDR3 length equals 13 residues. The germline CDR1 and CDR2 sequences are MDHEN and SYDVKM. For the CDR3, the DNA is TGTGCCAGCAGTTTCCTAGCGGGAGCCGAGCAGTACTTC. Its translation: CASSFLAGAEQYF.

The CDR3 nucleotides read TGTGCCAGCACGAAGCGGGATGGGACAGATACGCAGTATTTT. This codes for CASTKRDGTDTQYF. The V and J genes are TRBV5-4 and TRBJ2-3; 7 bases align to TRBD2. Looked up from germline, CDR1 is SGHNT and CDR2 is YYREEE (reference sequence). The CDR3 is made up of 14 amino acids. After removal of 6 bases from V and 3 bases from J, the junction contained 7 bases not matched to a gene. The whole variable domain, remainder taken from reference TRBV5-4 and TRBJ2-3, is ETGVTQSPTHLIKTRGQQVTLRCSSQSGHNTVSWYQQALGQGPQFIFQYYREEENGRGNFPPRFSGLQFPNYSSELNVNALELDDSALYLCASTKRDGTDTQYFGPGTRLTVL.

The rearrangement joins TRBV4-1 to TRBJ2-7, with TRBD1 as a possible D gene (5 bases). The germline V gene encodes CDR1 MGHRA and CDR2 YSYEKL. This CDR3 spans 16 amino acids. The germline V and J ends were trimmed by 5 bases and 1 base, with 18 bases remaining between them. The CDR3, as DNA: TGCGCCAGCAGCGCAAGGCCGTTGGACATATCCTACGAGCAGTACTTC. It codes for CASSARPLDISYEQYF.

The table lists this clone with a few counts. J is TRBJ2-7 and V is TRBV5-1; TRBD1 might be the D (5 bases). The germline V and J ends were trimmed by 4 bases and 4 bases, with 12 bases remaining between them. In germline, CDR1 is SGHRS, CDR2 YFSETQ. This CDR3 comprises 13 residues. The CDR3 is CASSAPGMYEQYF. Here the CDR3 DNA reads TGCGCCAGCAGCGCTCCAGGGATGTACGAGCAGTACTTC.

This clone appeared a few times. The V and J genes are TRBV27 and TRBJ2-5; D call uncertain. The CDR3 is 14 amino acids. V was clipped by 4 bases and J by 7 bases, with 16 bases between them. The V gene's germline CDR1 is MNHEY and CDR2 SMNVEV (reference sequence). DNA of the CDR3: TGTGCCAGCAGTTCCACCCCGCTCCCCGGGACCCAGTACTTC. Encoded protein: CASSSTPLPGTQYF.

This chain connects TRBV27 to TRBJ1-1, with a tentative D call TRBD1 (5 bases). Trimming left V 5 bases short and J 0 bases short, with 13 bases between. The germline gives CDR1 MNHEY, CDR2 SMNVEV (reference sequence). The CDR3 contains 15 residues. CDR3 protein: CASSPPGGMNTEAFF. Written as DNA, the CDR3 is TGTGCCAGCAGTCCCCCGGGGGGAATGAACACTGAAGCTTTCTTT.

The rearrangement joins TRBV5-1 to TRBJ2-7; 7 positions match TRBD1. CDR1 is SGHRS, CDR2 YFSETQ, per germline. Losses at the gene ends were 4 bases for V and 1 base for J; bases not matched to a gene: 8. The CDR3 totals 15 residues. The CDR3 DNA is TGCGCCAGCAGCCTAGGGACAGACCTATCCTACGAGCAGTACTTC. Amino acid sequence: CASSLGTDLSYEQYF.

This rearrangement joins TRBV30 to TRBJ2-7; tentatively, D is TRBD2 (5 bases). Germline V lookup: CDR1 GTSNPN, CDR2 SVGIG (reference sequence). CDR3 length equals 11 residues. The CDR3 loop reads CAYSRDYEQYF. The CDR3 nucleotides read TGTGCATACTCGAGGGACTACGAGCAGTACTTC.

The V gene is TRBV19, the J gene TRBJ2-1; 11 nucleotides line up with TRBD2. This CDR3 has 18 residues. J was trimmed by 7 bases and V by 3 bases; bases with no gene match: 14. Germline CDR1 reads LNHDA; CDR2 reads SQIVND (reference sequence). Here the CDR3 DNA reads TGTGCCAGTAGTATGCGCGGTTGGTTTAGCGGGAGGGGGAATGAGCAGTTCTTC. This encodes CASSMRGWFSGRGNEQFF.

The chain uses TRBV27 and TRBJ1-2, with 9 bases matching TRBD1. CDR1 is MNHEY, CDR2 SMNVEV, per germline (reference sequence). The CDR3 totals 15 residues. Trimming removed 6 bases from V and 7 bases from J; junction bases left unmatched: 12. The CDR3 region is CASRPVGGQGSGYTF. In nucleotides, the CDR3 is TGTGCCAGCAGGCCCGTAGGGGGACAGGGCTCTGGCTACACCTTC.

The CDR3 nucleotides read TGTGCCAGCAGGGGATATCCGGACATGGAGTACTTC. Translation: CASRGYPDMEYF. The chain has TRBV2 and TRBJ2-7; D is perhaps TRBD1 (5 bases). The CDR3 totals 12 residues. The germline V and J ends were trimmed by 6 bases and 11 bases, with 17 bases remaining between them. Germline loops: CDR1 SNHLY, CDR2 FYNNEI.

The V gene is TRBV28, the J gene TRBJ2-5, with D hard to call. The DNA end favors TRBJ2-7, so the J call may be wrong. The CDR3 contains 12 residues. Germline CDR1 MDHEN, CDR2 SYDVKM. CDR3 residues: CASSSSFYEQYF. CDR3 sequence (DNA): TGTGCCAGCAGTTCTAGTTTCTACGAGCAGTACTTC.

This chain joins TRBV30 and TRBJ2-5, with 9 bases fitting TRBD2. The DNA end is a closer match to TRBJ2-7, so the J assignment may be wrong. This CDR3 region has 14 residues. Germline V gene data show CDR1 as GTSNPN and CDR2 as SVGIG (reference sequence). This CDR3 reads CAWSVSSGNYEQYF. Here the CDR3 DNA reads TGTGCCTGGAGTGTTTCTAGCGGGAACTACGAGCAGTACTTC.

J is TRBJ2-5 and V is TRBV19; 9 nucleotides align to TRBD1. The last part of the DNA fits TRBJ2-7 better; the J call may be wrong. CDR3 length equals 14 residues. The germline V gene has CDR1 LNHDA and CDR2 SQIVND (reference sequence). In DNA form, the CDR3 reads TGTGCCAGTAGGCCGGGACAGGGCTCCTACGAGCAGTACTTC. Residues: CASRPGQGSYEQYF.

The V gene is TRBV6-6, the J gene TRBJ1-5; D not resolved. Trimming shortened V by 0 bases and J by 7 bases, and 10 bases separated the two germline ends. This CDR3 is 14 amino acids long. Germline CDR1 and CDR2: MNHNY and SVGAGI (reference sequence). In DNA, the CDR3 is TGTGCCAGCAGTTACTCAACAGATCGGCAGCCCCAGCATTTT. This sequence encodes CASSYSTDRQPQHF.

In DNA form, the CDR3 reads TGCAGTGCTCGTCCGACAGATACGCAGTATTTT. Translating gives CSARPTDTQYF. The chain joins TRBV20-1 to TRBJ2-3; D remains unclear. The CDR3 consists of 11 residues. CDR1 is DFQATT and CDR2 is SNEGSKA in the germline V gene (reference sequence). Deletions cut 5 bases from V and 3 bases from J, with 6 bases between.

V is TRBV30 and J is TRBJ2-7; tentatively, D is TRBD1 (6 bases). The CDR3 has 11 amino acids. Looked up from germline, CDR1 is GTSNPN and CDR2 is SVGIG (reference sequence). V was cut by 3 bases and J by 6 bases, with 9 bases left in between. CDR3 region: CAWRQQGEQYF. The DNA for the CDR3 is TGTGCCTGGAGACAACAGGGCGAGCAGTACTTC.

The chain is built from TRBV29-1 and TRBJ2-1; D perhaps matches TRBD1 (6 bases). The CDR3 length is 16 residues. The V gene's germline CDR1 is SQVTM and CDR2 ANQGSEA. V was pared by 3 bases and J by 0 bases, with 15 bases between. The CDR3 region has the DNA TGCAGCGTTGATGGGGGACACCGGAGCTCCTACAATGAGCAGTTCTTC. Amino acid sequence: CSVDGGHRSSYNEQFF.

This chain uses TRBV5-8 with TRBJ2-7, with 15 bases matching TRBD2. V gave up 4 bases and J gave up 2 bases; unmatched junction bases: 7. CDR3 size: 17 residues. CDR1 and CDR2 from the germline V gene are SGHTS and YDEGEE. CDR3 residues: CASSQPGTSGRTYEQYF. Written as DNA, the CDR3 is TGTGCCAGCAGCCAACCTGGGACTAGCGGGAGGACCTACGAGCAGTACTTC.

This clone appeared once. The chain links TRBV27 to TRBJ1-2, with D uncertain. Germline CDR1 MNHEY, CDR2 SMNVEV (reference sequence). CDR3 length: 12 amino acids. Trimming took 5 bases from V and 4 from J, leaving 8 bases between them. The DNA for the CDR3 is TGTGCCAGCAGTCCGCTAGGCTATGGCTACACCTTC. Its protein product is CASSPLGYGYTF.